The clone carrying this T cell receptor (beta chain) was seen a handful of times. The antigen is undetermined. These data belong to a study of blood T cells in healthy people across ages. Overall study: About one barcoded beta molecule per two T cells was the capture yield of template switching. Study-level findings and limits: The long-lived group displayed more naive CD4+ cells, plus higher diversity, than the aged donors did.

The germline V gene has CDR1 LGHDT and CDR2 YNNKEL (reference sequence). The V end lost 3 bases, the J end lost 5 bases, and 11 bases lay between the germline ends. CDR3 length: 14 residues. Donors were systemically healthy Caucasian individuals from Russia aged roughly 6 to 95 years. Through a sample-barcoded 5' primer and a J-beta primer mix, a second PCR was run for 7 to 11 cycles. The template-switch adaptor, which had 12 random nucleotides, put a tag on each cDNA molecule. TCRdb reprocessed the 5' RACE reads via MiXCR and lists one record per CDR3 protein. The table includes 550,000 to 600,000 distinct CDR3 sequences, under 55% detected once.

The V call is TRBV3-1, the J call TRBJ2-1; D is perhaps TRBD1 or TRBD2 (5 bases each). The sequencing input was blood. This receptor was identified in a man older than 75 in good health. The CDR3 nucleotides read TGTGCCAGCAGCCAGGGACGACAGAACAATGAGCAGTTCTTC. Encoded protein: CASSQGRQNNEQFF.